This is a list of T cell receptor beta chains from one sample in a study of identical twins. One entry per CDR3 protein, called by TCRdb with MiXCR from the 5' RACE reads. The sample records more than 600,000 distinct CDR3 sequences, roughly 18% being singletons. These same records also appear under a second study, on T cells expressing NK-cell markers.

What was sequenced was PBMCs. These TCRs come from a woman younger than 35 in good health. Both conserved end residues are trimmed from each CDR3.

v_call	j_call	cdr3_aa
TRBV7-9	TRBJ2-2	ASSLYIDTGELF
TRBV20-1	TRBJ2-3	SARMAGGTDTQY
TRBV28	TRBJ2-3	ASRSRGLGGTDTQY
TRBV29-1	TRBJ2-7	SVAGLAGDEQY
TRBV20-1	TRBJ2-7	SARELSGSGEQY
TRBV12-3/TRBV12-4	TRBJ2-7	ASMSVSEQY
TRBV20-1	TRBJ1-5	SALTGFGNNQPQH
TRBV6-1	TRBJ1-1	ASPKNLGMNTEAF
TRBV5-1	TRBJ2-3	ASSLFGQARDTQY
TRBV27	TRBJ2-1	ASSFGGPWNEQF
TRBV5-1	TRBJ2-3	ASSSETGGTDTQY
TRBV20-1	TRBJ2-7	SATNRAYEQY
TRBV29-1	TRBJ1-2	SVRDSRGYT
TRBV11-3	TRBJ2-1	ASTPSADEQF
TRBV20-1	TRBJ1-2	SARVDTNYGYT
TRBV6-1	TRBJ2-6	ASSEAAGSGANVLT
TRBV5-1	TRBJ2-1	ASSLSRAGFDNEQF
TRBV6-1	TRBJ2-1	ASSPGVAGVGDEQF
TRBV5-1	TRBJ2-3	ASREAATDTQY
TRBV6-5	TRBJ2-1	ASSYHAIGDNEQF
TRBV5-4	TRBJ2-3	ASSFRDSLTDTQY
TRBV12-3/TRBV12-4	TRBJ2-3	ASSAQHTDTQY
TRBV9	TRBJ2-1	ASSGGTSRNEQF
TRBV29-1	TRBJ2-5	SGSGLAGGPGETQY
TRBV20-1	TRBJ1-5	SARDRGDQPQH
TRBV6-5	TRBJ2-5	ASSYSGLHQETQY
TRBV4-3	TRBJ2-7	ASSHGTSGMSSYEQH
TRBV5-1	TRBJ2-3	ASSSGQGRPDTQY
TRBV27	TRBJ2-3	ASRWTSGGTDTQY
TRBV9	TRBJ2-7	ASSVAEEYEQY
TRBV7-9	TRBJ2-3	ASSFSAADTQY
TRBV12-3/TRBV12-4	TRBJ2-7	ASSRPGGEQY
TRBV11-1	TRBJ2-3	ASSSSPGLAGEYTDTQY
TRBV7-9	TRBJ2-3	ASSFGWGAPLSDTQY
TRBV2	TRBJ2-7	ASSEAGRLLYEQY
TRBV9	TRBJ1-1	ASSVDPARSGSEAF
TRBV5-1	TRBJ1-1	ASSLQSLNTEAF
TRBV7-9	TRBJ1-6	ASRDHNSPLH
TRBV11-3	TRBJ2-3	ASSPNILGEADTQY
TRBV12-3/TRBV12-4	TRBJ2-2	ASSLRRAAGELF
TRBV12-3/TRBV12-4	TRBJ2-2	ASRPQGPMGTGELF
TRBV6-5	TRBJ2-3	ASSYSLTETDTQY
TRBV6-5	TRBJ1-2	ASSSPLTTSNYGYT
TRBV29-1	TRBJ2-1	SVIAVRRGNEQF
TRBV3-1	TRBJ1-5	ASSQVSGPQH
TRBV5-1	TRBJ2-5	ASSLDATHAIGTQY
TRBV7-9	TRBJ2-7	ASSMTSRRDEQY
TRBV6-5	TRBJ2-7	ASSYVRNYEQY
TRBV3-1	TRBJ2-1	ASSLRGGGSTNEQF
TRBV7-2	TRBJ2-7	ASSLVYLGGWHEQY
TRBV5-1	TRBJ1-2	ASSTAGQLKFYGYT
TRBV12-3/TRBV12-4	TRBJ2-7	ASSPGTPGSYEQY
TRBV7-2	TRBJ2-5	ASTPVVQGGETQY